This passage covers 10 T cell receptor beta chains from one sample sequenced in a study of blood T cell repertoires in COVID-19. The method was immunoSEQ multiplex PCR; TCRdb's version includes in-frame clones alone and lacks a portion of them. The sample yields fewer than 30,000 clones, around 67% seen once. Source material: peripheral blood. The receptors shown here come from a man aged 55 to 70 with active or convalescent COVID-19.

V gene TRBV6-4 combines with J gene TRBJ1-2; TRBD1 might be the D (6 bases). The CDR3 consists of 13 residues. Trimming took off 5 bases at V and 8 bases at J, with 15 bases between the two ends. CDR1 and CDR2 from the germline V gene are MRHNA and SNTAGT. In DNA form, the CDR3 reads TGTGCCAGCAGTAGCGGGACACGCGGAGGCTACACCTTC. Protein product: CASSSGTRGGYTF.

This clone is medium-sized in the sample. The V and J genes are TRBV7-9 and TRBJ1-3; D is possibly TRBD1 (5 bases). The CDR3 length is 15 residues. V lost 5 bases, J lost 0 bases, and 11 bases lay in between. The germline gives CDR1 SEHNR, CDR2 FQNEAQ (reference sequence). DNA of the CDR3: TGTGCCAGCAGCCCAGACAGATTCTCTGGAAACACCATATATTTT. It yields the protein CASSPDRFSGNTIYF.

This clone came up a few times. This rearrangement joins TRBV6-5 to TRBJ1-2; D is possibly TRBD1 (5 bases). The length of the CDR3 is 14 residues. V lost 0 bases, J lost 6 bases, and 11 bases lay in between. Germline CDR1 MNHEY, CDR2 SVGAGI. The CDR3 sequence is CASSYSPQGDGYTF. The CDR3 bases are TGTGCCAGCAGTTACTCCCCGCAGGGCGATGGCTACACCTTC.

This clone has more than one count but fewer than ten. The chain recombines TRBV27 with TRBJ1-3; 8 bases map to TRBD1. In germline, CDR1 is MNHEY, CDR2 SMNVEV (reference sequence). The V and J ends lost 5 bases and 1 base, in that order; junction bases with no gene match: 1. The length of the CDR3 is 14 residues. Written as DNA, the CDR3 is TGTGCCAGCAGTCAGGGGGCTTCTGGAAACACCATATATTTT. Its translation: CASSQGASGNTIYF.

The J gene is TRBJ2-7, the V gene TRBV23-1; TRBD2 matches 8 bases. TRBV23-1 carries the ORF label, with uncertain function. V was pared by 2 bases and J by 0 bases, with 6 bases of the junction left unmatched. The CDR3 is 16 amino acids. The CDR3 DNA follows: TGCGCCAGCAGTCAAAGAAAAGCGGGGGCCTCCTACGAGCAGTACTTC. This translates into CASSQRKAGASYEQYF.

This chain joins TRBV12-5 and TRBJ1-5; D uncertain. The germline CDR1 and CDR2 sequences are LGHNT and FRNRAP. Trimming pared 0 bases from V and 0 bases from J, leaving 15 bases between. The CDR3 has 18 residues. CDR3 sequence reads: CASGLVLPGYNSNQPQHF. The CDR3 nucleotides are TGTGCTAGTGGTTTGGTACTCCCCGGGTACAATAGCAATCAGCCCCAGCATTTT.

This clone turned up a few times. This chain links TRBV11-2 with TRBJ1-1, with D perhaps matching TRBD1 (6 bases). CDR1 and CDR2 from the germline V gene are SGHAT and FQNNGV. V lost 4 bases and J lost 8, with 23 bases in between. The CDR3 consists of 16 residues. The CDR3 nucleotides are TGTGCCAGCAGCTCATCCCAACGGGGCAGCGGGACAGAAGCTTTCTTT. This sequence encodes CASSSSQRGSGTEAFF.

The chain joins TRBV7-3 to TRBJ2-2; 8 bases align to TRBD1. Germline values: CDR1 SGHTA, CDR2 FQGTGA. With 6 bases clipped from V and 2 bases from J, the junction kept 2 bases outside the gene matches. The CDR3 length is 14 residues. This CDR3 is CASRDRVNTGELFF. In DNA, the CDR3 is TGTGCCAGCAGGGACAGGGTAAACACCGGGGAGCTGTTTTTT.

This chain joins TRBV2 and TRBJ2-5, with 7 bases lining up with TRBD2. The CDR3 has 19 residues. Germline CDR1 SNHLY, CDR2 FYNNEI. V lost 6 bases, J lost 5 bases, and 24 bases stayed unmatched. CDR3 in DNA: TGTGCCAGCAGGCAAACCCTCAGGACTGGCGGGGGTCCCGGGGAGACCCAGTACTTC. Its protein is CASRQTLRTGGGPGETQYF.

The chain carries TRBV11-1 and TRBJ2-7; D gene ambiguous. Germline CDR1 is SGHAT and CDR2 is FQDESV (reference sequence). Trimming took 0 bases from V and 3 from J, leaving 12 bases between them. This CDR3 region has 15 residues. The CDR3 sequence: CASSLAIQLGYEQYF. CDR3 bases: TGTGCCAGCAGCTTAGCGATACAGTTGGGCTACGAGCAGTACTTC.